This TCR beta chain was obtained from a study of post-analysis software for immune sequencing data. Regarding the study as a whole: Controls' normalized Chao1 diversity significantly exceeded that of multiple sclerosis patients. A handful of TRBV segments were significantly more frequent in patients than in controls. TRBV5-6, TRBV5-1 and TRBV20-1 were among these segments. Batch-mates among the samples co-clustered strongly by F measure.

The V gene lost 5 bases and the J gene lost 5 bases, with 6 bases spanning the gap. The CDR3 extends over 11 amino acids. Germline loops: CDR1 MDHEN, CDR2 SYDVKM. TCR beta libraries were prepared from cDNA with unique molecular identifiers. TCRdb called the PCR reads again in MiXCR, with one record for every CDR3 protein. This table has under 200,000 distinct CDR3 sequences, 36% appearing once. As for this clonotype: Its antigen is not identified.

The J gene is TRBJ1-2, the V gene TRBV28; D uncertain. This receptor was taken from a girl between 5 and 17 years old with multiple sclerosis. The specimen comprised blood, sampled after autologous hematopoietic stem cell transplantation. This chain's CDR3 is CASSPSYGYTF. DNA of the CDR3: TGTGCCAGCAGTCCTTCTTATGGCTACACCTTC.